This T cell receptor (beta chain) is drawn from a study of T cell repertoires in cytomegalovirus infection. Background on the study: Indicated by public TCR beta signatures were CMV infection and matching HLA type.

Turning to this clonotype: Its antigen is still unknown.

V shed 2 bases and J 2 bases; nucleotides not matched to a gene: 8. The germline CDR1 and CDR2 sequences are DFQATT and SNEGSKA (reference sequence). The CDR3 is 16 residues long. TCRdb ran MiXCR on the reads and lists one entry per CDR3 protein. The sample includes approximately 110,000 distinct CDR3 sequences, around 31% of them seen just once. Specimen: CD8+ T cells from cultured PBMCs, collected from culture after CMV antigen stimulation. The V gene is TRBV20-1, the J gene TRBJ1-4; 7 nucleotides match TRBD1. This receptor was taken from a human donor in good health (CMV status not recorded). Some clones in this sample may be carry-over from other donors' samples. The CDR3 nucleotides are TGCAGTGCTAGAATCGACAGGGAGAATACTAATGAAAAACTGTTTTTT. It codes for CSARIDRENTNEKLFF.